The 16 T cell receptor beta chains below come from one sample, sequenced in a study of CD8 T cells in ankylosing spondylitis. Study-wide results and limits: The study identified a TCR beta motif of about eight highly homologous variants that appeared characteristic of ankylosing spondylitis blood.

TCRdb recomputed calls from the 5' RACE reads with MiXCR, one row per CDR3 protein. The table includes about 210,000 distinct CDR3 sequences, 7.3% detected once. The antigens these receptors bind are not known. The material sequenced was blood, either unsorted or a sorted T cell fraction (not recorded which). The origin of the receptors is a male donor with ankylosing spondylitis.

This clonotype has a handful of counts. A much larger clone differs from this one at a single base, so this may be a read error. This chain joins TRBV6-2 or TRBV6-3 and TRBJ2-2; D remains ambiguous. There are 11 residues in the CDR3. Germline values: CDR1 MNHEY, CDR2 SVGEGT. V dropped 7 bases and J dropped 4 bases, with 4 bases sitting between them. CDR3 protein: CASTTTGELFF. The CDR3 nucleotides are TGTGCCAGCACCACCACCGGGGAGCTGTTTTTT.

This clonotype was seen only a few times. In DNA, the CDR3 is TGTGCCACCAGTGAAAGGGGATACGAGCAGTACTTC. It is translated as CATSERGYEQYF. This chain uses TRBV24-1 with TRBJ2-7, with D possibly TRBD1 on 5 matching bases. Germline V CDR1 and CDR2: KGHDR, SFDVKD. CDR3 length: 12 amino acids. V dropped 4 bases and J dropped 4 bases, with 7 bases sitting between them.

This clonotype was recorded many times. Its ends do not fully match the called genes, so a read error is possible. V is TRBV7-7 and J is TRBJ2-1, with D perhaps assigned TRBD1 or TRBD2 (5 bases each). The germline V gene has CDR1 SSHAT and CDR2 FNYEAQ (reference sequence). This CDR3 has 18 amino acids. The CDR3 region is CASSFNLRGTVSYNEQFF. For the CDR3, the DNA is TGTGCTAGCAGCTTCAACCTGAGGGGCACGGTCTCCTACAATGAGCAGTTCTTC.

This clonotype occurred many times. V is TRBV12-3 or TRBV12-4 and J is TRBJ2-3, with D possibly TRBD2 on 5 matching bases. With 7 bases removed from V and 2 bases from J, the gap between germline ends came to 16 bases. The CDR3 length is 15 residues. The CDR3 is CASTPGGGFTDTQYF. DNA for the CDR3: TGTGCCAGCACCCCGGGCGGCGGGTTCACAGATACGCAGTATTTT.

This clonotype was observed many times. This CDR3 reads CASSSVGFAYEQYF. DNA of the CDR3: TGTGCCAGCAGCTCCGTTGGCTTTGCCTACGAGCAGTACTTC. This rearrangement joins TRBV7-9 to TRBJ2-7; no definite D call. Germline V gene data show CDR1 as SEHNR and CDR2 as FQNEAQ (reference sequence). CDR3 length: 14 amino acids. With 4 bases removed from V and 2 bases from J, the gap between germline ends came to 12 bases. Together with reference TRBV7-9 and TRBJ2-7, the CDR3 gives the full variable domain: DTGVSQNPRHKITKRGQNVTFRCDPISEHNRLYWYRQTLGQGPEFLTYFQNEAQLEKSRLLSDRFSAERPKGSFSTLEIQRTEQGDSAMYLCASSSVGFAYEQYFGPGTRLTVT.

This clonotype has a count of ten or more. The V call is TRBV27, the J call TRBJ2-1, with 7 bases identical to TRBD2. CDR1 is MNHEY and CDR2 is SMNVEV in the germline V gene (reference sequence). The CDR3 is made up of 17 amino acids. V gave up 5 bases and J gave up 4 bases; unmatched junction bases: 14. CDR3 DNA sequence: TGTGCCAGCAGTCCTAGCGCTGGGAGGGGTACATACAATGAGCAGTTCTTC. Encoded protein: CASSPSAGRGTYNEQFF.

Only a few counts were recorded for this clonotype. CDR3 sequence: CASSFDRGHEQFF. CDR3 nucleotide sequence: TGTGCCAGCAGCTTTGACAGGGGGCATGAGCAGTTCTTC. The rearrangement links TRBV7-6 to TRBJ2-1; TRBD1 matches at 10 bases. The germline V gene has CDR1 SGHVS and CDR2 FNYEAQ. CDR3 length equals 13 residues. The ends lost 3 bases at V and 8 bases at J; junction bases unmatched: 1. Full variable domain (rest looked up from reference TRBV7-6 and TRBJ2-1): GAGVSQSPRYKVTKRGQDVALRCDPISGHVSLYWYRQALGQGPEFLTYFNYEAQQDKSGLPNDRFSAERPEGSISTLTIQRTEQRDSAMYRCASSFDRGHEQFFGPGTRLTVL.

This clonotype was found many times. This rearrangement joins TRBV20-1 to TRBJ2-1; D possibly matches TRBD1 or TRBD2 (5 bases each). Trimming stripped 5 bases from V and 9 bases from J, with 20 bases between. The CDR3 runs 14 residues. Germline V gives CDR1 DFQATT, CDR2 SNEGSKA (reference sequence). The CDR3 sequence: CSARVQSGTGEQFF. CDR3 in DNA: TGCAGTGCTCGAGTTCAGTCAGGGACGGGTGAGCAGTTCTTC.

In its sample, this clonotype was seen many times. The chain is built from TRBV2 and TRBJ1-2; D gene uncertain. This CDR3 is 13 amino acids long. CDR1 is SNHLY and CDR2 is FYNNEI in the germline V gene. V lost 10 bases to trimming and J lost 2 bases, with 14 bases between them. The CDR3 region has the DNA TGTGCCAACGAAAACTATCGCAACTATGGCTACACCTTC. This codes for CANENYRNYGYTF.

This clonotype was seen many times. V and J are TRBV9 and TRBJ1-5; no clear D. The length of the CDR3 is 14 residues. CDR1 and CDR2 from the germline V gene are SGDLS and YYNGEE. Trimming shortened V by 3 bases and J by 3 bases, and 10 bases separated the two germline ends. CDR3 in amino acids: CASSEGDSNQPQHF. CDR3 DNA: TGTGCCAGCAGCGAAGGCGATTCCAATCAGCCCCAGCATTTT.

Many counts were recorded for this clonotype. The chain links TRBV15 to TRBJ2-1; TRBD2 matches 9 bases. Trimming at V came to 2 bases and at J to 7 bases, leaving 6 bases not matched to a gene. Germline values: CDR1 LNHNV, CDR2 YYDKDF (reference sequence). The CDR3 totals 15 residues. Here the CDR3 reads CATSRLAGAMNEQFF. The CDR3 DNA follows: TGTGCCACCAGCAGATTAGCGGGAGCCATGAATGAGCAGTTCTTC.

This clonotype was observed many times. V is TRBV7-6 and J is TRBJ2-1; D is unresolved. The CDR3 runs to 15 residues. The V gene's germline CDR1 is SGHVS and CDR2 FNYEAQ. The V and J ends lost 2 bases and 0 bases respectively, with 8 bases between them. The CDR3 sequence is CASSLNPNSYNEQFF. In DNA form, the CDR3 reads TGTGCCAGCAGCTTAAATCCCAACTCCTACAATGAGCAGTTCTTC.

In its sample, this clonotype was seen many times. The chain combines TRBV29-1 with TRBJ2-7; weak D call: TRBD2 (5 bases). Germline CDR1 SQVTM, CDR2 ANQGSEA. The CDR3 runs 13 residues. Deletions cut 4 bases from V and 5 bases from J, with 15 bases between. The CDR3: CSVAGGVENEQYF. CDR3 in DNA: TGCAGCGTTGCTGGAGGAGTCGAAAACGAGCAGTACTTC.

This clonotype showed up just a few times. The gene calls are TRBV12-5 and TRBJ2-7, with a possible D match to TRBD2 (5 bases). V dropped 3 bases and J dropped 4 bases, with 19 bases sitting between them. In germline, CDR1 is LGHNT, CDR2 FRNRAP. The CDR3 covers 16 residues. Written as DNA, the CDR3 is TGTGCTAGTGGTTTCCCCCGGGAACGGCACCTATACGAGCAGTACTTC. It yields the protein CASGFPRERHLYEQYF.

This clonotype was detected ten times or more. The chain links TRBV12-3 or TRBV12-4 to TRBJ2-2; D call uncertain. V lost 6 bases, J lost 5 bases, and 10 bases lay in between. The CDR3 runs 13 residues. The CDR3 nucleotides read TGTGCCAGCAGCCAAGACACTACCGGGGAGCTGTTTTTT. Translated: CASSQDTTGELFF.

There are many counts of this clonotype. V usage is TRBV20-1 and J usage is TRBJ2-7, with 11 bases matching TRBD2. The V gene end was trimmed by 0 bases and the J gene end by 6 bases; junction bases not matched to a gene: 7. Per the germline V gene, CDR1 is DFQATT and CDR2 is SNEGSKA (reference sequence). The CDR3 runs to 15 residues. The CDR3 coding sequence is TGCAGTGCTAGAGAACGGACTAGCGGGTACTCCGAGCAGTACTTC. Translated: CSARERTSGYSEQYF.